This passage covers 27 T cell receptor beta chains from one sample sequenced in a study of shared clonotypes between healthy human individuals. The repertoire was sequenced with immunoSEQ multiplex PCR; TCRdb's copy has only in-frame clones and lacks some. The sample contains more than 2,000,000 clones, roughly nine tenths of which appear only once. Sequencing used naive CD4+ T cells sorted from blood. As for subset: CD45RA+ positively selected. These receptors came from a man aged 18 to 29 in good health.

Note on this clone: Relative to the germline gene, one junction end is altered; a read error may explain this. V usage is TRBV27 and J usage is TRBJ2-7; D is possibly TRBD1 (5 bases). The CDR3 contains 13 residues. CDR1 MNHEY and CDR2 SMNVEV come from the germline V gene (reference sequence). The CDR3: CASSSRVHYEQCF. Written as DNA, the CDR3 is TGTGCCAGCAGTTCCAGGGTACACTACGAGCAGTGCTTC.

This rearrangement joins TRBV19 to TRBJ1-1, with D unclear. Looked up from germline, CDR1 is LNHDA and CDR2 is SQIVND (reference sequence). Trimming removed 5 bases at V and 0 bases at J, with 16 bases between. The CDR3 loop spans 16 amino acids. CDR3 coding DNA: TGTGCCAGTAGTCCCTCAGCCGTTCTATTGAACACTGAAGCTTTCTTT. Residues: CASSPSAVLLNTEAFF.

With regard to this clone: Other nucleotide sequences in the sample specify the same CDR3. This chain links TRBV6-5 with TRBJ1-1; 9 positions match TRBD1. This CDR3 region has 11 residues. V shed 5 bases and J 11 bases; nucleotides not matched to a gene: 3. Germline V gene data show CDR1 as MNHEY and CDR2 as SVGAGI. The CDR3 sequence is CASSGTGRAFF. The CDR3 region has the DNA TGTGCCAGCAGTGGGACAGGGCGGGCTTTCTTT.

The genes are TRBV7-9 and TRBJ2-1, with D unresolved. V lost 2 bases, J lost 8 bases, and 16 bases lay in between. The germline gives CDR1 SEHNR, CDR2 FQNEAQ (reference sequence). The length of the CDR3 is 15 residues. The CDR3 DNA reads as TGTGCCAGCAGCTTATTGGGCCAGAGTGAAGATGAGCAGTTCTTC. Translating it yields CASSLLGQSEDEQFF.

The V and J genes are TRBV9 and TRBJ2-7; 7 positions match TRBD1. The V and J ends lost 1 base and 6 bases, in that order; junction bases with no gene match: 7. The germline V gene has CDR1 SGDLS and CDR2 YYNGEE. The CDR3 covers 14 residues. CDR3 region: CASSVRTGAGEQYF. The CDR3 DNA reads as TGTGCCAGCAGCGTACGTACAGGGGCCGGCGAGCAGTACTTC.

V and J are TRBV6-6 and TRBJ2-5, with 10 bases fitting TRBD2. Germline V gives CDR1 MNHNY, CDR2 SVGAGI (reference sequence). The trim removed 5 bases at V and 5 bases at J, leaving 8 bases unmatched. The CDR3 sequence is 15 residues long. CDR3: CASSTKRGGPETQYF. In DNA, the CDR3 is TGTGCCAGCAGTACCAAGCGGGGGGGCCCCGAGACCCAGTACTTC.

The chain couples TRBV28 to TRBJ2-3; D may match TRBD1 or TRBD2 (6 bases each). V was shortened by 6 bases and J by 0 bases, with 31 bases between the two germline ends. CDR1 MDHEN and CDR2 SYDVKM come from the germline V gene. This CDR3 has 21 amino acids. The CDR3 sequence: CASRPDPGAGLWITSTDTQYF. DNA for the CDR3: TGTGCCAGCAGACCGGACCCGGGGGCGGGCCTATGGATTACCAGCACAGATACGCAGTATTTT.

The chain recombines TRBV2 with TRBJ2-5; D gene unclear. This CDR3 comprises 15 residues. Germline V gene lookup returns CDR1 SNHLY and CDR2 FYNNEI. Trimming stripped 7 bases from V and 1 base from J, with 16 bases between. CDR3 sequence reads: CASTLYGLTQETQYF. CDR3 DNA: TGTGCCAGCACCTTATATGGGCTCACCCAAGAGACCCAGTACTTC.

V usage is TRBV6-5 and J usage is TRBJ2-7; D is possibly TRBD2 (6 bases). The CDR3 totals 14 residues. Trimming removed 6 bases at V and 1 base at J, with 13 bases between. CDR1 is MNHEY, CDR2 SVGAGI, per germline. The CDR3 loop is CASRRDSGSYEQYF. In DNA form, the CDR3 reads TGTGCCAGCAGGCGGGACTCTGGTTCCTACGAGCAGTACTTC.

This clone was observed once. Within the sample, other DNA sequences also encode this same CDR3. This chain connects TRBV5-1 to TRBJ2-2; tentative D call: TRBD1 (6 bases). CDR1 SGHRS and CDR2 YFSETQ come from the germline V gene. Deletions cut 1 base from V and 1 base from J, with 8 bases between. This CDR3 has 15 amino acids. The CDR3 DNA reads as TGCGCCAGCAGCTTGCAGGGGATGAACACCGGGGAGCTGTTTTTT. It specifies CASSLQGMNTGELFF.

The chain links TRBV19 to TRBJ2-3, with 7 bases lining up with TRBD2. Germline-derived CDR1 and CDR2 are LNHDA and SQIVND (reference sequence). Trimming at V came to 3 bases and at J to 1 base, leaving 10 bases not matched to a gene. CDR3 length: 17 amino acids. The CDR3, as DNA: TGTGCCAGTAGTATCCCAGGAGGCGGGAGCGGCACAGATACGCAGTATTTT. Protein product: CASSIPGGGSGTDTQYF.

The chain carries TRBV7-8 and TRBJ1-1; 8 bases match TRBD1. V shed 5 bases, J shed 4 bases, and the junction held 3 bases outside the gene matches. CDR3 length: 13 residues. Germline CDR1 reads SGHVS; CDR2 reads FQNEAQ. CDR3 residues: CASSQGAGTEAFF. The CDR3 DNA reads as TGTGCCAGCAGCCAGGGGGCCGGCACTGAAGCTTTCTTT.

The V gene is TRBV4-3, the J gene TRBJ1-4; possible D gene TRBD1, 6 bases. The CDR3 is made up of 18 amino acids. Germline CDR1 LGHNA, CDR2 YSLEER. V was shortened by 3 bases and J by 2 bases, with 19 bases between the two germline ends. The DNA for the CDR3 is TGCGCCAGCAGCCAGGGCGGGACAATCCGTGGGACTAATGAAAAACTGTTTTTT. Translating gives CASSQGGTIRGTNEKLFF.

The V gene is TRBV5-1, the J gene TRBJ2-1, with TRBD2 as a possible D gene (5 bases). The CDR3 extends over 15 amino acids. The V and J ends lost 0 bases and 2 bases respectively, with 9 bases between them. The germline V gene has CDR1 SGHRS and CDR2 YFSETQ. The CDR3 DNA reads as TGCGCCAGCAGCTTGGTGCTAGCTACCTACAATGAGCAGTTCTTC. Amino acids: CASSLVLATYNEQFF.

V usage is TRBV5-1 and J usage is TRBJ1-1; 8 bases line up with TRBD1. The V and J ends lost 2 bases and 4 bases, in that order; junction bases with no gene match: 4. The CDR3 runs to 14 residues. Germline loops: CDR1 SGHRS, CDR2 YFSETQ. The CDR3 loop is CASSFSDRGTEAFF. The CDR3 DNA is TGCGCCAGCAGCTTTTCCGACAGGGGCACTGAAGCTTTCTTT.

The chain carries TRBV2 and TRBJ1-4, with D tentatively TRBD1 (6 bases). CDR3 size: 13 residues. Germline CDR1 SNHLY, CDR2 FYNNEI. The V end lost 5 bases, the J end lost 8 bases, and 12 bases lay between the germline ends. The CDR3 DNA follows: TGTGCCAGCAGTACCAGGGGAGGGGAAAAACTGTTTTTT. Its protein product is CASSTRGGEKLFF.

The CDR3 protein is CASSLSGGVGNTIYF. CDR3 coding DNA: TGTGCCAGCAGCTTGTCAGGAGGCGTGGGAAACACCATATATTTT. The chain is built from TRBV5-5 and TRBJ1-3; unclear D gene. V was cut by 1 base and J by 4 bases, with 12 bases left in between. The germline V gene encodes CDR1 SGHKS and CDR2 YYEKEE (reference sequence). CDR3 size: 15 residues.

V is TRBV5-1 and J is TRBJ1-3, with TRBD1 identical over 9 bases. V lost 5 bases to trimming and J lost 4 bases; unmatched junction nucleotides: 13. Germline V gene data show CDR1 as SGHRS and CDR2 as YFSETQ. The length of the CDR3 is 17 residues. The CDR3 DNA follows: TGCGCCAGCAGTCCAGCTCCCGGGACAGGGTCAGGAAACACCATATATTTT. This gives the protein CASSPAPGTGSGNTIYF.

Written as DNA, the CDR3 is TGTGCCAGCAGTGGGGTGGACAAGGGTAGTGACGAGCAGTACTTC. It translates to CASSGVDKGSDEQYF. The chain recombines TRBV28 with TRBJ2-7, with TRBD1 as a possible D gene (5 bases). The CDR3 length is 15 residues. Germline V gene data show CDR1 as MDHEN and CDR2 as SYDVKM. Deletions cut 5 bases from V and 5 bases from J, with 19 bases between. Together with reference TRBV28 and TRBJ2-7, the CDR3 gives the full variable domain: DVKVTQSSRYLVKRTGEKVFLECVQDMDHENMFWYRQDPGLGLRLIYFSYDVKMKEKGDIPEGYSVSREKKERFSLILESASTNQTSMYLCASSGVDKGSDEQYFGPGTRLTVT.

The J gene is TRBJ1-3, the V gene TRBV18; the match to TRBD1 covers 7 bases. The CDR3 has 16 residues. Germline V lookup: CDR1 KGHSH, CDR2 LQKENI. V lost 2 bases and J lost 0; bases outside the gene matches: 4. The CDR3 sequence: CASSPGTEGSGNTIYF. For the CDR3, the DNA is TGTGCCAGCTCACCAGGGACAGAGGGCTCTGGAAACACCATATATTTT. Full variable domain (outside the CDR3, taken from reference TRBV18 and TRBJ1-3): NAGVMQNPRHLVRRRGQEARLRCSPMKGHSHVYWYRQLPEEGLKFMVYLQKENIIDESGMPKERFSAEFPKEGPSILRIQQVVRGDSAAYFCASSPGTEGSGNTIYFGEGSWLTVV.

CDR3 DNA sequence: TGTGCCAGCAGCATAGGACAGGGGGCTAACTATGGCTACACCTTC. Translating gives CASSIGQGANYGYTF. The chain joins TRBV7-9 to TRBJ1-2, with TRBD1 matching over 10 bases. The trim removed 5 bases at V and 0 bases at J, leaving 3 bases unmatched. From germline, CDR1 is SEHNR and CDR2 FQNEAQ (reference sequence). The CDR3 is 15 amino acids.

V and J are TRBV5-4 and TRBJ1-2; D not resolved. The CDR3 spans 14 residues. From germline, CDR1 is SGHNT and CDR2 YYREEE (reference sequence). V lost 2 bases, J lost 0 bases, and 8 bases lay in between. The CDR3 DNA is TGTGCCAGCAGCTTTGAGGCGACTAACTATGGCTACACCTTC. Its protein product is CASSFEATNYGYTF.

V and J are TRBV5-1 and TRBJ1-1; D is ambiguous. The V gene's germline CDR1 is SGHRS and CDR2 YFSETQ. V was trimmed by 0 bases and J by 1 base, leaving 7 bases between them. The CDR3 length is 14 residues. The CDR3 bases are TGCGCCAGCAGCTTGGGGCCGAAGAACACTGAAGCTTTCTTT. It encodes CASSLGPKNTEAFF.

As concerns this clone: Other DNA sequences from this sample encode an identical CDR3 as well. The rearrangement joins TRBV9 to TRBJ2-7; D not resolved. Germline values: CDR1 SGDLS, CDR2 YYNGEE. Trimming took 0 bases from V and 6 from J, leaving 7 bases between them. This CDR3 has 12 residues. The DNA of the CDR3 is TGTGCCAGCAGCGTAGTAGGCTCCGAGCAGTACTTC. Protein sequence: CASSVVGSEQYF.

This clone was found a few times. The rearrangement uses TRBV30 and TRBJ1-1, with 8 bases identical to TRBD1. The germline V gene has CDR1 GTSNPN and CDR2 SVGIG (reference sequence). V gave up 1 base and J gave up 3 bases; unmatched junction bases: 1. The CDR3 consists of 13 residues. This CDR3 is CAWSAQGDTEAFF. CDR3 nucleotide sequence: TGTGCCTGGAGTGCACAGGGGGACACTGAAGCTTTCTTT.

The chain recombines TRBV15 with TRBJ2-7; TRBD2 matches at 10 bases. V trimming: 0 bases; J trimming: 5 bases; junction bases outside the gene matches: 7. The CDR3 loop spans 16 amino acids. Germline V CDR1 and CDR2: LNHNV, YYDKDF (reference sequence). CDR3 bases: TGTGCCACCAGCAGAGAATCGCTAGCGGGAGACCACGAGCAGTACTTC. It codes for CATSRESLAGDHEQYF. The complete variable domain, with remaining parts taken from reference TRBV15 and TRBJ2-7, reads DAMVIQNPRYQVTQFGKPVTLSCSQTLNHNVMYWYQQKSSQAPKLLFHYYDKDFNNEADTPDNFQSRRPNTSFCFLDIRSPGLGDTAMYLCATSRESLAGDHEQYFGPGTRLTVT.

The genes are TRBV5-1 and TRBJ2-3, with TRBD2 matching over 12 bases. The V gene end was trimmed by 4 bases and the J gene end by 1 base; junction bases not matched to a gene: 4. The CDR3 extends over 16 amino acids. Germline V gene sequence: CDR1 SGHRS, CDR2 YFSETQ. The CDR3 nucleotides read TGCGCCAGCAGCGCGACTAGCGGGAGTGGCACAGATACGCAGTATTTT. This sequence encodes CASSATSGSGTDTQYF.